A selection of T cell receptor beta chains follows, all from one sample in a study of OX40 agonist ivuxolimab in advanced cancers. Repertoires were generated with immunoSEQ multiplex PCR, while TCRdb's copy carries only in-frame clones and drops some. The data contain more than 65,000 clones, around 80% of them singletons. Specimen: CD4+ or CD8+ T cells sorted from blood, collected in a trial of the OX40 agonist ivuxolimab. The receptors were gathered from an adult with an advanced solid tumor such as melanoma, head and neck, liver or kidney cancer. Both conserved end residues are part of each CDR3. A D gene is named only where the DNA matches it firmly. Rows may omit the clone size; those that give it use once, few, many or a size class.

>TRBJ2-1|-|TRBV4-1|few
TGCGCCAGCAGCCAACCGCGGTCCCGAGGCTACAATGAGCAGTTCTTC
CASSQPRSRGYNEQFF
>TRBJ2-7|TRBD1|TRBV11-2|-
TGTGCCAGCAGCCCACGTGGACAGGATGACGAGCAGTACTTC
CASSPRGQDDEQYF
>TRBJ2-5|-|TRBV2|-
TGTGCCAGCAGTCCACAGGGTAGCCAAGAGACCCAGTACTTC
CASSPQGSQETQYF
>TRBJ2-7|TRBD1|TRBV19|-
TGTGCCAGTAGTCAGACAGGGGGAGGCGAGCAGTACTTC
CASSQTGGGEQYF
>TRBJ2-7|TRBD1|TRBV4-1|medium-sized
TGCGCCAGCAGAGTGACTTGGACAGGGAAGGAGCAGTACTTC
CASRVTWTGKEQYF
>TRBJ1-2|-|TRBV12-1|-
TGTGCCAGCAGCCACGGCCCTCAGGGGGCGCATTGTGATGGCTACACCTTC
CASSHGPQGAHCDGYTF
>TRBJ1-2|TRBD1|TRBV7-2|-
TGTGCCAGCAGCCCCCGGGGAGGGGGCAGGAGCTATGGCTACACCTTC
CASSPRGGGRSYGYTF
>TRBJ2-5|TRBD1|TRBV7-9|-
TGTGCCAGCAGCTCAAATCGCGGGACAGGGGGCGTAAAGACCCAGTACTTC
CASSSNRGTGGVKTQYF
>TRBJ2-7|-|TRBV28|-
TGTGCCAGCAACCCTCTCGGGGACTCTTCCTACGAGCAGTACTTC
CASNPLGDSSYEQYF
>TRBJ2-7|TRBD2|TRBV6-1|-
TGTGCCAGCAGTGGGGGCGGGAGCTCCTACGAGCAGTACTTC
CASSGGGSSYEQYF
>TRBJ2-2|TRBD2|TRBV10-3|-
TGTGCCATCAGCCGAGCTAGCGGGACTTACGGGGAGCTGTTTTTT
CAISRASGTYGELFF
>TRBJ1-4|TRBD1|TRBV6-6|-
TGTGCCAGCAGTTACACGACAGGGGAAAATGAAAAACTGTTTTTT
CASSYTTGENEKLFF
>TRBJ2-7|-|TRBV11-2|-
TGTGCCAGCAGCTTAGGGCAGGGGGGGTACGAGCAGTACTTC
CASSLGQGGYEQYF
>TRBJ1-1|TRBD1|TRBV29-1|-
TGCAGCGTTTCGACAGGGGGGATGACTGAAGCTTTCTTT
CSVSTGGMTEAFF
>TRBJ1-1|-|TRBV11-2|-
TGTGCCAGCAGCTTAGATGGTCAGGGGAAAGCTTTCTTT
CASSLDGQGKAFF
>TRBJ2-1|-|TRBV5-4|-
TGTGCCAGCAGCTTTCTCTACGGGAGCTCCTACAATGAGCAGTTCTTC
CASSFLYGSSYNEQFF
>TRBJ2-7|-|TRBV19|-
TGTGCCAGTAGTCCCTGGGACTTAGCCAAAGAGCAGTACTTC
CASSPWDLAKEQYF
>TRBJ2-7|TRBD1|TRBV11-2|-
TGTGCCAGCAGCCGAATCTCAGGGGGCAGGTCTCTCCCGTACGAGCAGTACTTC
CASSRISGGRSLPYEQYF
>TRBJ1-1|-|TRBV2|few
TGTGCCAGCAATGGTGGGTTTGAGGAAGCTTTCTTT
CASNGGFEEAFF
>TRBJ2-3|TRBD2|TRBV25-1|-
TGTGCCAGCAGTGAACCCACATCTAGCGGGAGGACAGATACGCAGTATTTT
CASSEPTSSGRTDTQYF